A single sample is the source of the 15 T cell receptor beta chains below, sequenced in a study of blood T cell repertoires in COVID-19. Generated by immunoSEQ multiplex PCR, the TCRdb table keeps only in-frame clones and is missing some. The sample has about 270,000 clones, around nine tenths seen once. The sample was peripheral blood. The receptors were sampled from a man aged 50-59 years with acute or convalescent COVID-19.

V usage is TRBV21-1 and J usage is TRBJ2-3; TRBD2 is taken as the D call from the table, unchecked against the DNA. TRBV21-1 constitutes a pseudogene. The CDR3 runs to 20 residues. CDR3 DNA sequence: TGTGCCAGCAGCCGCTTAGACAGTTTTATTACTAGCGGGGTGCAAAATACGCAGTATTTT. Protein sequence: CASSRLDSFITSGVQNTQYF.

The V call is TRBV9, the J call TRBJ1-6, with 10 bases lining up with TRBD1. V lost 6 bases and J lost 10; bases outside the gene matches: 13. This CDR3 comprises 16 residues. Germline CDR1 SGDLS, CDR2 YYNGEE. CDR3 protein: CASNPSGTGDVSPLHF. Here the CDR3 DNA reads TGTGCCAGCAACCCGTCGGGGACAGGGGATGTGTCACCCCTCCACTTT. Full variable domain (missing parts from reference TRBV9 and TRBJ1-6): DSGVTQTPKHLITATGQRVTLRCSPRSGDLSVYWYQQSLDQGLQFLIQYYNGEERAKGNILERFSAQQFPDLHSELNLSSLELGDSALYFCASNPSGTGDVSPLHFGNGTRLTVT.

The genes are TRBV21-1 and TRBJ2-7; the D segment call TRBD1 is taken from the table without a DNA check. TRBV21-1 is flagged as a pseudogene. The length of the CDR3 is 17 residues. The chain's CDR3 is CASSTRAGQKSSYEQYF. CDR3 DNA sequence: TGTGCCAGCAGCACTCGGGCCGGACAGAAAAGCTCCTACGAGCAGTACTTC.

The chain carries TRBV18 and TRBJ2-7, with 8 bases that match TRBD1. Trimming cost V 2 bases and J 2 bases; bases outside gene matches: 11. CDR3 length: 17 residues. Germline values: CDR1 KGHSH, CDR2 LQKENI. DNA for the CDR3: TGTGCCAGCTCACCAGAAAGACCGGGACAGGTACCCTACGAGCAGTACTTC. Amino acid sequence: CASSPERPGQVPYEQYF.

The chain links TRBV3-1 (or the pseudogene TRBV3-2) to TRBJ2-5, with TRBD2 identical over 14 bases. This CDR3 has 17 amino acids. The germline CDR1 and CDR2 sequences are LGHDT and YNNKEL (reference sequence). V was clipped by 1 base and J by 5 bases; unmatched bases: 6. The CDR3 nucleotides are TGTGCCAGCAGCCAAGGACTAGCGGGGGGGCGTCTGGAGACCCAGTACTTC. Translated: CASSQGLAGGRLETQYF.

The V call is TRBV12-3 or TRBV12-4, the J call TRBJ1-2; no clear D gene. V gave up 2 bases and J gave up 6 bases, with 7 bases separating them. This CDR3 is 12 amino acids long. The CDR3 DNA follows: TGTGCCAGCAGTTTACACCAGGATGGCTACACCTTC. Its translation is CASSLHQDGYTF.

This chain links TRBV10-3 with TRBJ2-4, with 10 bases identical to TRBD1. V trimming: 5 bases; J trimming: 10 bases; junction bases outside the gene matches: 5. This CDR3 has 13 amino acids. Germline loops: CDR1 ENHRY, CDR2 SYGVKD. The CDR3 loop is CAISTGTGVIQYF. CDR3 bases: TGTGCCATCAGTACCGGGACAGGGGTAATTCAGTACTTC.

The CDR3 reads CASSVGTGGMNTEAFF. The CDR3 coding sequence is TGTGCCAGCAGCGTGGGGACAGGGGGAATGAACACTGAAGCTTTCTTT. The chain has TRBV28 and TRBJ1-1, with 11 bases fitting TRBD1. CDR3 length: 16 residues. In germline, CDR1 is MDHEN, CDR2 SYDVKM. V trimming: 6 bases; J trimming: 0 bases; junction bases outside the gene matches: 6. Full variable domain (rest looked up from reference TRBV28 and TRBJ1-1): DVKVTQSSRYLVKRTGEKVFLECVQDMDHENMFWYRQDPGLGLRLIYFSYDVKMKEKGDIPEGYSVSREKKERFSLILESASTNQTSMYLCASSVGTGGMNTEAFFGQGTRLTVV.

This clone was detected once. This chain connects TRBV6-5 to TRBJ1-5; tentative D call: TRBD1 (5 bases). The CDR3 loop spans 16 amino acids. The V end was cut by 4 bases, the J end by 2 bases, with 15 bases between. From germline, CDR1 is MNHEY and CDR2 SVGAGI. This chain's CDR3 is CASSSSRGGGNQPQHF. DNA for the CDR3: TGTGCCAGCAGTTCCTCCCGGGGGGGTGGCAATCAGCCCCAGCATTTT.

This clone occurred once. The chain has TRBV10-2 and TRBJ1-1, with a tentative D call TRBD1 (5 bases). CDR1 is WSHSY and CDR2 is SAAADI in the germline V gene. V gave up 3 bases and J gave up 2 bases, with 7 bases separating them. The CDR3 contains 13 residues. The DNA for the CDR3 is TGCGCCAGCAGTGACAGGGAAAACACTGAAGCTTTCTTT. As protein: CASSDRENTEAFF.

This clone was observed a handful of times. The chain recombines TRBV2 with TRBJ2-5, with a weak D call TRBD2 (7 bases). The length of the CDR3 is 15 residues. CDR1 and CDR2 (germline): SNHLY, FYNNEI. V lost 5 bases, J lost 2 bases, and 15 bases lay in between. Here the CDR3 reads CASSYRVGGQETQYF. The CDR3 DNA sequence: TGTGCCAGCAGTTACAGGGTGGGAGGGCAAGAGACCCAGTACTTC.

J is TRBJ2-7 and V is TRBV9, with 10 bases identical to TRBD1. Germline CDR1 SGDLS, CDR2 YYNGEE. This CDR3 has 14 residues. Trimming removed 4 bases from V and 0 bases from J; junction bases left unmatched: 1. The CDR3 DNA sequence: TGTGCCAGCAGCCGGACAGGGGGCTCCTACGAGCAGTACTTC. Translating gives CASSRTGGSYEQYF.

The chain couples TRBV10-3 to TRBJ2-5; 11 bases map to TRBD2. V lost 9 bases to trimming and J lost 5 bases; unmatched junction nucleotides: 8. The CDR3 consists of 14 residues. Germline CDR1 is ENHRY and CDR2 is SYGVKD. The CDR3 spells CAISTSGGSETQYF. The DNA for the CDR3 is TGTGCCATTTCAACTAGCGGGGGAAGCGAGACCCAGTACTTC.

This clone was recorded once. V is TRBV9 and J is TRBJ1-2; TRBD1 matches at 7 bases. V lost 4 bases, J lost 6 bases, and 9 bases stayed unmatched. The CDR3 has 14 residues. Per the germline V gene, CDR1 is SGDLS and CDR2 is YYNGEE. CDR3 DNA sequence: TGTGCCAGCAGCTTCCAAGGGGGCGCCAATGGCTACACCTTC. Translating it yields CASSFQGGANGYTF.

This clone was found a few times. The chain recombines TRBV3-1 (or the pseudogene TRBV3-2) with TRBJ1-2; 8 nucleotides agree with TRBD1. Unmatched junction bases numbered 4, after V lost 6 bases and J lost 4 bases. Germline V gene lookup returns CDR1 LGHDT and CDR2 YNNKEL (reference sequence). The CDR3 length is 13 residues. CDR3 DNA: TGTGCCAGCAGTGACAGGGGCCTCTATGGCTACACCTTC. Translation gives CASSDRGLYGYTF.